A selection of T cell receptor beta chains follows, all from one sample in a study of CD8+ T cells in alopecia areata. Assay: immunoSEQ multiplex PCR; the TCRdb copy retains only in-frame clones and omits some. The table records roughly 110,000 clones, 50% to 75% of them present only once. The material sequenced was CD8+ T cells sorted from blood, taken at week 24, from a patient treated with tofacitinib. Receptors originate from a human donor with alopecia areata. Each CDR3 is given with its conserved first and last residue. Fields, in order: V gene, clone size, J gene, D gene, CDR3 protein, CDR3 DNA. D genes are given only for firm matches. Size values are once, few and many counts, or a class for expanded clones, and some rows have none.

V gene: TRBV11-2; clone size: .; J gene: TRBJ1-4; D gene: .; CDR3 protein: CASSLDVKLFF; CDR3 DNA: TGTGCCAGCAGCTTAGACGTAAAACTGTTTTTT
V gene: TRBV19; clone size: .; J gene: TRBJ1-2; D gene: .; CDR3 protein: CASREDYGYTF; CDR3 DNA: TGTGCCAGTAGGGAGGACTATGGCTACACCTTC
V gene: TRBV5-6; clone size: .; J gene: TRBJ2-7; D gene: .; CDR3 protein: CASSFGFGAHEQYF; CDR3 DNA: TGTGCCAGCAGCTTTGGATTTGGGGCCCACGAGCAGTACTTC
V gene: TRBV6-1; clone size: .; J gene: TRBJ2-3; D gene: .; CDR3 protein: CASSFRGQGTDTQYF; CDR3 DNA: TGTGCCAGCAGTTTCCGGGGGCAGGGCACAGATACGCAGTATTTT
V gene: TRBV5-6; clone size: .; J gene: TRBJ2-7; D gene: .; CDR3 protein: CASSLALSGEQYF; CDR3 DNA: TGTGCCAGCAGCTTGGCCCTTTCCGGAGAGCAGTACTTC
V gene: TRBV30; clone size: once; J gene: TRBJ1-2; D gene: TRBD1; CDR3 protein: CAWDEGARGYTF; CDR3 DNA: TGTGCCTGGGACGAGGGGGCGCGGGGCTACACCTTC
V gene: TRBV29-1; clone size: .; J gene: TRBJ2-1; D gene: .; CDR3 protein: CSVDDSHSYNEQFF; CDR3 DNA: TGCAGCGTTGATGACAGTCACTCCTACAATGAGCAGTTCTTC
V gene: TRBV14; clone size: .; J gene: TRBJ2-7; D gene: .; CDR3 protein: CASSQEEGERRYEQYF; CDR3 DNA: TGTGCCAGCAGCCAAGAAGAAGGCGAACGCCGCTACGAGCAGTACTTC
V gene: TRBV29-1; clone size: .; J gene: TRBJ1-1; D gene: .; CDR3 protein: CSVDREDTEAFF; CDR3 DNA: TGCAGCGTTGACAGGGAGGACACTGAAGCTTTCTTT
V gene: TRBV29-1; clone size: .; J gene: TRBJ2-7; D gene: .; CDR3 protein: CSAIGGPYEQYF; CDR3 DNA: TGCAGCGCCATTGGGGGCCCCTACGAGCAGTACTTC
V gene: TRBV6-5; clone size: few; J gene: TRBJ2-7; D gene: .; CDR3 protein: CASSYSVPSYEQYF; CDR3 DNA: TGTGCCAGCAGTTACTCGGTGCCCTCCTACGAGCAGTACTTC
V gene: TRBV6-1; clone size: .; J gene: TRBJ1-5; D gene: .; CDR3 protein: CASTPALNSNQPQHF; CDR3 DNA: TGTGCCAGCACACCGGCCCTTAACTCCAATCAGCCCCAGCATTTT
V gene: TRBV29-1; clone size: once; J gene: TRBJ1-1; D gene: TRBD1; CDR3 protein: CSAITGQGVYREAFF; CDR3 DNA: TGCAGCGCTATCACGGGACAGGGGGTTTATCGTGAAGCTTTCTTT
V gene: TRBV6-5; clone size: .; J gene: TRBJ1-5; D gene: TRBD1; CDR3 protein: CASSYSGQGNQPQHF; CDR3 DNA: TGTGCCAGCAGTTACTCCGGACAGGGTAATCAGCCCCAGCATTTT
V gene: TRBV5-6; clone size: .; J gene: TRBJ2-5; D gene: TRBD1; CDR3 protein: CASSWGTGTETQYF; CDR3 DNA: TGTGCCAGCAGCTGGGGGACAGGGACAGAGACCCAGTACTTC
V gene: TRBV2; clone size: .; J gene: TRBJ2-1; D gene: TRBD2; CDR3 protein: CASSLAGGPFGEQFF; CDR3 DNA: TGTGCCAGCAGCTTAGCGGGGGGCCCATTTGGTGAGCAGTTCTTC
V gene: TRBV19; clone size: .; J gene: TRBJ1-1; D gene: .; CDR3 protein: CASSLEGMYTEAFF; CDR3 DNA: TGTGCCAGTAGTTTGGAGGGGATGTACACTGAAGCTTTCTTT
V gene: TRBV27; clone size: .; J gene: TRBJ2-7; D gene: .; CDR3 protein: CASSLVSTYEQYF; CDR3 DNA: TGTGCCAGCAGTTTAGTAAGTACCTACGAGCAGTACTTC
V gene: TRBV27; clone size: .; J gene: TRBJ2-3; D gene: .; CDR3 protein: CASSYSLEGTDTQYF; CDR3 DNA: TGTGCCAGCAGTTACTCCCTAGAGGGCACAGATACGCAGTATTTT
V gene: TRBV30; clone size: .; J gene: TRBJ2-2; D gene: .; CDR3 protein: CAWNVSPPPHTGELFF; CDR3 DNA: TGTGCCTGGAACGTGAGTCCACCCCCGCACACCGGGGAGCTGTTTTTT
V gene: TRBV29-1; clone size: .; J gene: TRBJ2-3; D gene: TRBD2; CDR3 protein: CSVLPAGGPDTQYF; CDR3 DNA: TGCAGCGTCCTCCCAGCGGGGGGACCAGATACGCAGTATTTT
V gene: TRBV7-9; clone size: .; J gene: TRBJ1-2; D gene: TRBD1; CDR3 protein: CASSFDPGTANYGYTF; CDR3 DNA: TGTGCCAGCAGCTTCGATCCTGGGACAGCGAACTATGGCTACACCTTC
V gene: TRBV30; clone size: .; J gene: TRBJ1-1; D gene: .; CDR3 protein: CAWEYSVNTEAFF; CDR3 DNA: TGTGCCTGGGAATACAGCGTGAACACTGAAGCTTTCTTT
V gene: TRBV11-2; clone size: .; J gene: TRBJ2-2; D gene: .; CDR3 protein: CASSPRGQNTGELFF; CDR3 DNA: TGTGCCAGCAGCCCCAGGGGACAGAACACCGGGGAGCTGTTTTTT
V gene: TRBV6-5; clone size: .; J gene: TRBJ2-5; D gene: .; CDR3 protein: CASSYPSRSGKETQYF; CDR3 DNA: TGTGCCAGCAGTTACCCCAGTAGATCGGGGAAAGAGACCCAGTACTTC
V gene: TRBV5-8; clone size: .; J gene: TRBJ1-5; D gene: TRBD1; CDR3 protein: CASSPTGTGISGNQPQHF; CDR3 DNA: TGTGCCAGCAGCCCAACCGGGACAGGGATTTCTGGCAATCAGCCCCAGCATTTT
V gene: TRBV6-1; clone size: .; J gene: TRBJ1-1; D gene: .; CDR3 protein: CASSDGTEAFF; CDR3 DNA: TGTGCCAGCAGTGACGGGACTGAAGCTTTCTTT
V gene: TRBV13; clone size: .; J gene: TRBJ1-6; D gene: .; CDR3 protein: CASSPEGDSPLHF; CDR3 DNA: TGTGCCAGCAGCCCGGAAGGAGATTCACCCCTCCACTTT
V gene: TRBV6-1; clone size: few; J gene: TRBJ2-7; D gene: .; CDR3 protein: CASSDWQIYSYEQYF; CDR3 DNA: TGTGCCAGCAGTGATTGGCAGATTTACTCCTACGAGCAGTACTTC
V gene: TRBV11-2; clone size: few; J gene: TRBJ2-5; D gene: TRBD2; CDR3 protein: CASSLEAGGPKETQYF; CDR3 DNA: TGTGCCAGCAGCTTAGAGGCGGGGGGGCCGAAAGAGACCCAGTACTTC
V gene: TRBV25-1; clone size: .; J gene: TRBJ2-1; D gene: .; CDR3 protein: CASSDHDYSEQFF; CDR3 DNA: TGTGCCAGCAGTGATCACGACTATAGTGAGCAGTTCTTC
V gene: TRBV9; clone size: .; J gene: TRBJ2-5; D gene: TRBD2; CDR3 protein: CASTRGGWTQETQYF; CDR3 DNA: TGTGCCAGCACGCGCGGGGGTTGGACCCAAGAGACCCAGTACTTC
V gene: TRBV7-2; clone size: few; J gene: TRBJ1-5; D gene: .; CDR3 protein: CASSSSGAGDQPQHF; CDR3 DNA: TGTGCCAGCAGCTCATCCGGGGCCGGCGATCAGCCCCAGCATTTT
V gene: TRBV7-9; clone size: .; J gene: TRBJ2-1; D gene: TRBD2; CDR3 protein: CALGLAGPEQFF; CDR3 DNA: TGTGCCCTAGGGCTAGCGGGGCCCGAGCAGTTCTTC
V gene: TRBV6-1; clone size: .; J gene: TRBJ2-5; D gene: TRBD2; CDR3 protein: CASSGTSGGAETQYF; CDR3 DNA: TGTGCCAGCAGTGGGACTAGCGGGGGGGCTGAGACCCAGTACTTC